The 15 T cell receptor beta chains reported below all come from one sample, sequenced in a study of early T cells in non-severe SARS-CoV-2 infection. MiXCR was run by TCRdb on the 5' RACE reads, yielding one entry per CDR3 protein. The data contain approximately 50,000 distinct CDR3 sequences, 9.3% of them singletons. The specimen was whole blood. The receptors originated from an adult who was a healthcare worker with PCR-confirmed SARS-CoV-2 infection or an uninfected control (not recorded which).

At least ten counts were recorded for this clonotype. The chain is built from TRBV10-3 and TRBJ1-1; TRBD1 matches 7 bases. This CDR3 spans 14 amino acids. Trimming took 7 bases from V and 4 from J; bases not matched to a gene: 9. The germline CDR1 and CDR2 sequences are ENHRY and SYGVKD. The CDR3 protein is CAINRQGGGTEAFF. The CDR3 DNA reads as TGTGCCATCAACCGACAGGGAGGGGGCACTGAAGCTTTCTTT.

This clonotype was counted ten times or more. The CDR3 sequence is CASSRTTVSSYNEQFF. Written as DNA, the CDR3 is TGTGCCAGCAGCCGCACGACAGTTAGCTCCTACAATGAGCAGTTCTTC. The chain has TRBV3-2 and TRBJ2-1; TRBD1 is the table's D call, not checked against the DNA. TRBV3-2 is a listed pseudogene. The CDR3 runs 16 residues.

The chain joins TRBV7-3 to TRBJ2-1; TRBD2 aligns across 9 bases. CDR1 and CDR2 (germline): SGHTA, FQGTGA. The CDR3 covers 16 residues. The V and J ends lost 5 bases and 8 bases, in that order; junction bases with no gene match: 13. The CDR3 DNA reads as TGTGCCAGCAGCCCAACCGTAGCGGGAGCGTCGTATGAGCAGTTCTTC. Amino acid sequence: CASSPTVAGASYEQFF.

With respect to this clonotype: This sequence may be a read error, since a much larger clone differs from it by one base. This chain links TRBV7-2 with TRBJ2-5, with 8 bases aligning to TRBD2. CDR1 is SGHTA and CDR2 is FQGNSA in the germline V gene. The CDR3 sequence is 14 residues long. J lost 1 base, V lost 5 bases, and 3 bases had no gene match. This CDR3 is CASSKLAAQETQYF. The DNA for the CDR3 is TGTGCCAGCAGCAAACTAGCGGCCCAAGAGACCCAGTACTTC.

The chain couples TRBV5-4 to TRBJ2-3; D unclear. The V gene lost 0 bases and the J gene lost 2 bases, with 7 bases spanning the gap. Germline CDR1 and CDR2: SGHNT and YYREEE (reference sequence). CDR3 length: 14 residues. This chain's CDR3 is CASSLVGFTDTQYF. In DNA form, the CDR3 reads TGTGCCAGCAGCTTGGTCGGGTTCACAGATACGCAGTATTTT.

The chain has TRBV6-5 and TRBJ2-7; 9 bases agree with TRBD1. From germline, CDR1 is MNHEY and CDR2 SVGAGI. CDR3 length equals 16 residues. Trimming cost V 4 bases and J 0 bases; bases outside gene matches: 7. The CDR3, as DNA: TGTGCCAGCAGTTTGAACAGGGGGCCCTTCTCCTACGAGCAGTACTTC. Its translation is CASSLNRGPFSYEQYF.

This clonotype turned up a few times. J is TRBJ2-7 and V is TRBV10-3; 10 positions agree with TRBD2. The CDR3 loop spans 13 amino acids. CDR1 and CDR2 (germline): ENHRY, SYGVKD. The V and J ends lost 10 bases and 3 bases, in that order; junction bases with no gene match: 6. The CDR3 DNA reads TGTGCCACTGGGACTAGCGAGAGCTACGAGCAGTACTTC. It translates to CATGTSESYEQYF.

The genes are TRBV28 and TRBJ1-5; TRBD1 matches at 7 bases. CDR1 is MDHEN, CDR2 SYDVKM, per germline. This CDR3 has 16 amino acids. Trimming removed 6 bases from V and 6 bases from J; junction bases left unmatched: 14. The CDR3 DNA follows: TGTGCCAGCAGACCAGGGGACAGCTTTTATATTCAGCCCCAGCATTTT. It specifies CASRPGDSFYIQPQHF.

CDR3 amino acids: CASSHLGEQYF. CDR3 DNA sequence: TGTGCCAGCAGCCACCTGGGAGAGCAGTACTTC. The chain joins TRBV3-1 to TRBJ2-7; D is undetermined. The CDR3 loop spans 11 amino acids. Looked up from germline, CDR1 is LGHDT and CDR2 is YNNKEL (reference sequence). The ends were cut back, 3 bases at V and 7 bases at J, with 7 bases in the middle.

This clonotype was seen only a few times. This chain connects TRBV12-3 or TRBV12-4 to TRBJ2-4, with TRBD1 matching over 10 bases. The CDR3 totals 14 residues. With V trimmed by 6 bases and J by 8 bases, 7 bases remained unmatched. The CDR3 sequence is CASRPGTGADIQYF. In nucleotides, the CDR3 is TGTGCCAGCAGACCCGGGACAGGGGCGGACATTCAGTACTTC.

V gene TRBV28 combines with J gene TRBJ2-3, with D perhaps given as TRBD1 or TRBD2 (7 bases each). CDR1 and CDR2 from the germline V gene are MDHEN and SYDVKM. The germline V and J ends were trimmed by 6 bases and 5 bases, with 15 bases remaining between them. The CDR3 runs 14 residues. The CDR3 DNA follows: TGTGCCAGCAGGCATCAGGGGGGGGAAGATACGCAGTATTTT. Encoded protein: CASRHQGGEDTQYF.

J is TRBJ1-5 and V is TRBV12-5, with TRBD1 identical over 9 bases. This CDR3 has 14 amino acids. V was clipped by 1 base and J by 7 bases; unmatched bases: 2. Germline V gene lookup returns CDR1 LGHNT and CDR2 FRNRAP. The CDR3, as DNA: TGTGCTAGTGGTTTGGGACAGGGGGGACAGCCCCAGCATTTT. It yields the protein CASGLGQGGQPQHF.

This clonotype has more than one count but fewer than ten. CDR3 DNA: TGTGCCATCACCACCGGGACAGAGCAGTTCTTC. It codes for CAITTGTEQFF. The rearrangement links TRBV10-3 to TRBJ2-1, with D possibly TRBD1 on 6 matching bases. The CDR3 loop spans 11 amino acids. Looked up from germline, CDR1 is ENHRY and CDR2 is SYGVKD. V lost 7 bases to trimming and J lost 10 bases, with 11 bases between them.

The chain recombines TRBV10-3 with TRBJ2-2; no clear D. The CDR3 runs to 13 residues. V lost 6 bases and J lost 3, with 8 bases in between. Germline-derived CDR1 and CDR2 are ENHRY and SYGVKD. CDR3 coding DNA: TGTGCCATCAGGGAGCAGGACACCGGGGAGCTGTTTTTT. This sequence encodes CAIREQDTGELFF.

CDR3 nucleotide sequence: TGCGCCAGCAGCTTGCCCACAGGGGGCGTTTACGAGCAGTACTTC. Translated, it gives CASSLPTGGVYEQYF. This sequence joins TRBV5-1 and TRBJ2-7, with 9 bases identical to TRBD1. Germline loops: CDR1 SGHRS, CDR2 YFSETQ. Unmatched junction bases numbered 6, after V lost 1 base and J lost 4 bases. The CDR3 extends over 15 amino acids. Supplemented by reference TRBV5-1 and TRBJ2-7, the full variable domain reads KAGVTQTPRYLIKTRGQQVTLSCSPISGHRSVSWYQQTPGQGLQFLFEYFSETQRNKGNFPGRFSGRQFSNSRSEMNVSTLELGDSALYLCASSLPTGGVYEQYFGPGTRLTVT.